The 26 T cell receptor beta chains below all came from one sample that was sequenced in a study of blood T cell repertoires in COVID-19. Sequencing used immunoSEQ multiplex PCR; TCRdb keeps in-frame clones, though not all of them. The sample has about 110,000 clones; around nine tenths are singletons. Input material: peripheral blood. The receptor source for this set is a woman in her 70s who had recovered from COVID-19.

This clone was recorded once. V is TRBV12-3 or TRBV12-4 and J is TRBJ2-1; the match to TRBD1 covers 7 bases. The CDR3 is 13 amino acids. The V gene end was trimmed by 7 bases and the J gene end by 7 bases; junction bases not matched to a gene: 7. The DNA of the CDR3 is TGTGCCAGCACCCCGGACAGGTGGAATGAGCAGTTCTTC. It specifies CASTPDRWNEQFF.

This chain links TRBV18 with TRBJ2-3; 8 bases match TRBD1. V trimming: 3 bases; J trimming: 2 bases; junction bases outside the gene matches: 1. CDR1 is KGHSH, CDR2 LQKENI, per germline. The CDR3 spans 14 residues. CDR3 protein: CASSPGQATDTQYF. In DNA, the CDR3 is TGTGCCAGCTCACCGGGACAGGCCACAGATACGCAGTATTTT.

The chain couples TRBV4-1 to TRBJ1-1; D may be TRBD1 (6 bases). The germline V gene encodes CDR1 MGHRA and CDR2 YSYEKL. V was shortened by 0 bases and J by 6 bases, with 20 bases between the two germline ends. This CDR3 spans 17 amino acids. The CDR3 here is CASSQDGGGLFTAEAFF. CDR3 bases: TGCGCCAGCAGCCAAGATGGGGGGGGGCTTTTTACCGCTGAAGCTTTCTTT.

This rearrangement joins TRBV11-2 to TRBJ2-7; D not resolved. The CDR3 sequence is 12 residues long. V gave up 2 bases and J gave up 3 bases, with 5 bases separating them. CDR1 SGHAT and CDR2 FQNNGV come from the germline V gene. CDR3: CASSLNRYEQYF. In nucleotides, the CDR3 is TGTGCCAGCAGCTTAAATCGCTACGAGCAGTACTTC.

This clone has just one count. The chain has TRBV7-8 and TRBJ2-1; tentatively, D is TRBD2 (5 bases). CDR3 length: 14 amino acids. The V end was cut by 4 bases, the J end by 8 bases, with 15 bases between. Germline V gene sequence: CDR1 SGHVS, CDR2 FQNEAQ. Here the CDR3 DNA reads TGTGCCAGCAGCTCCGGACCCGCGCGGGATGAGCAGTTCTTC. Translated: CASSSGPARDEQFF.

The chain joins TRBV6-2 or TRBV6-3 to TRBJ2-5, with D possibly being TRBD1 (6 bases). The germline V gene has CDR1 MNHEY and CDR2 SVGEGT. This CDR3 comprises 13 residues. The V and J ends lost 1 base and 5 bases respectively, with 8 bases between them. The CDR3 bases are TGTGCCAGCAGTTACTGGCAGGGGGAGACCCAGTACTTC. Residues: CASSYWQGETQYF.

In nucleotides, the CDR3 is TGTGCCAGCGGACCAGACAGGGTTTATTCACCCCTCCACTTT. Residues: CASGPDRVYSPLHF. The J gene is TRBJ1-6, the V gene TRBV9; 7 bases fit TRBD1. With 7 bases clipped from V and 8 bases from J, the junction kept 9 bases outside the gene matches. Germline V gene data show CDR1 as SGDLS and CDR2 as YYNGEE. CDR3 length equals 14 residues.

This clone was seen a single time. The chain combines TRBV5-4 with TRBJ2-3, with 11 positions matching TRBD2. The trim removed 2 bases at V and 0 bases at J, leaving 8 bases unmatched. Per germline, CDR1 SGHNT and CDR2 YYREEE (reference sequence). This CDR3 region has 18 residues. CDR3 sequence: CASSLRGLAVPSTDTQYF. CDR3 in DNA: TGTGCCAGCAGCTTAAGGGGACTAGCGGTCCCTAGCACAGATACGCAGTATTTT.

This chain links TRBV5-5 with TRBJ1-4; D not certain. The CDR3 length is 14 residues. Germline V CDR1 and CDR2: SGHKS, YYEKEE (reference sequence). Trimming left V 4 bases short and J 5 bases short, with 12 bases between. The CDR3 here is CASSPLGRNEKLFF. CDR3 coding DNA: TGTGCCAGCAGCCCCCTGGGGAGGAATGAAAAACTGTTTTTT. Together with reference TRBV5-5 and TRBJ1-4, the CDR3 gives the full variable domain: DAGVTQSPTHLIKTRGQQVTLRCSPISGHKSVSWYQQVLGQGPQFIFQYYEKEERGRGNFPDRFSARQFPNYSSELNVNALLLGDSALYLCASSPLGRNEKLFFGSGTQLSVL.

This clone appeared a single time. This chain connects TRBV21-1 to TRBJ1-4; the tabulated D call, TRBD1, remains unverified against the DNA. TRBV21-1 is assigned pseudogene status. The CDR3 length is 14 residues. The chain's CDR3 is CASSYRDRVEKLFF. The CDR3 bases are TGTGCCAGCAGCTACCGGGACAGGGTTGAAAAACTGTTTTTT.

CDR3 protein: CASSPSPIGQGNEQFF. The CDR3 bases are TGCGCCAGCAGCCCGTCCCCGATCGGACAGGGCAATGAGCAGTTCTTC. The rearrangement links TRBV5-1 to TRBJ2-1; 8 positions agree with TRBD1. The ends lost 4 bases at V and 6 bases at J; junction bases unmatched: 12. Germline loops: CDR1 SGHRS, CDR2 YFSETQ. The CDR3 is 16 residues long.

V and J are TRBV19 and TRBJ1-2; 11 bases fit TRBD1. Per the germline V gene, CDR1 is LNHDA and CDR2 is SQIVND (reference sequence). The trim removed 9 bases at V and 8 bases at J, leaving 5 bases unmatched. This CDR3 is built from 12 residues. CDR3 protein: CASRTGGEGYTF. The DNA of the CDR3 is TGTGCCAGCAGGACAGGGGGCGAAGGCTACACCTTC. Full variable domain (outside the CDR3, taken from reference TRBV19 and TRBJ1-2): DGGITQSPKYLFRKEGQNVTLSCEQNLNHDAMYWYRQDPGQGLRLIYYSQIVNDFQKGDIAEGYSVSREKKESFPLTVTSAQKNPTAFYLCASRTGGEGYTFGSGTRLTVV.

CDR3 DNA: TGTGCCAGCAGCTTAGTTGGGGGGGGCCACGAGCAGTACTTC. Translating gives CASSLVGGGHEQYF. The genes are TRBV7-2 and TRBJ2-7; D may be TRBD2 (7 bases). This CDR3 is 14 amino acids long. Per the germline V gene, CDR1 is SGHTA and CDR2 is FQGNSA. V shed 1 base and J shed 5 bases, with 12 bases lying between them.

In this sample, this clone turned up a few times. CDR3 nucleotides: TGTGCCAGCAGTGAAGGGACTAGCGCCTACGAGCAGTACTTC. Protein sequence: CASSEGTSAYEQYF. The rearrangement links TRBV6-1 to TRBJ2-7; 9 nucleotides align to TRBD2. Germline trimming cut 1 base from V and 2 bases from J; bases unmatched to any gene: 0. This CDR3 is built from 14 residues. CDR1 and CDR2 (germline): MNHNS, SASEGT.

The chain has TRBV5-1 and TRBJ2-7; D is undetermined. The CDR3 consists of 14 residues. Trimming removed 0 bases from V and 7 bases from J, with 14 bases in between. Germline V gives CDR1 SGHRS, CDR2 YFSETQ. The chain's CDR3 is CASSLVPLVGEQYF. As DNA, the CDR3 is TGCGCCAGCAGCTTGGTGCCCCTAGTTGGGGAGCAGTACTTC. Looking up the rest from reference TRBV5-1 and TRBJ2-7 gives the full variable domain: KAGVTQTPRYLIKTRGQQVTLSCSPISGHRSVSWYQQTPGQGLQFLFEYFSETQRNKGNFPGRFSGRQFSNSRSEMNVSTLELGDSALYLCASSLVPLVGEQYFGPGTRLTVT.

The J gene is TRBJ1-1, the V gene TRBV6-2 or TRBV6-3; 7 bases map to TRBD1. J gave up 5 bases and V 2 bases, and 11 bases lay outside the gene matches. The CDR3 spans 16 residues. Germline V gene sequence: CDR1 MNHEY, CDR2 SVGEGT. The CDR3 sequence: CASSYPTHRGRTEAFF. The CDR3 DNA is TGTGCCAGCAGTTACCCCACTCACAGGGGTAGGACTGAAGCTTTCTTT.

The V gene is TRBV20-1, the J gene TRBJ2-1; no firm D call. The CDR3 extends over 11 amino acids. Trimming stripped 2 bases from V and 10 bases from J, with 9 bases between. CDR1 is DFQATT, CDR2 SNEGSKA, per germline (reference sequence). In DNA form, the CDR3 reads TGCAGTGCTAGACCAACGACAGAGCAGTTCTTC. It specifies CSARPTTEQFF.

The chain recombines TRBV2 with TRBJ2-1, with 12 bases matching TRBD2. The CDR3 has 15 amino acids. CDR1 SNHLY and CDR2 FYNNEI come from the germline V gene. V shed 6 bases, J shed 4 bases, and the junction held 4 bases outside the gene matches. In DNA form, the CDR3 reads TGTGCCAGCAGGTCCGGGACTAGCGGGTACAATGAGCAGTTCTTC. Its protein product is CASRSGTSGYNEQFF.

The J gene is TRBJ1-6, the V gene TRBV27; D gene uncertain. Germline loops: CDR1 MNHEY, CDR2 SMNVEV (reference sequence). The CDR3 runs 13 residues. Deletions cut 5 bases from V and 8 bases from J, with 10 bases between. The CDR3 sequence: CASSPLPDSPLHF. DNA for the CDR3: TGTGCCAGCAGTCCTCTCCCCGATTCACCCCTCCACTTT.

This chain uses TRBV7-9 with TRBJ2-1, with 7 bases fitting TRBD2. The V gene's germline CDR1 is SEHNR and CDR2 FQNEAQ (reference sequence). This CDR3 contains 16 residues. The junction had 13 bases not matched to a gene; V was cut back by 4 bases and J by 7 bases. In DNA form, the CDR3 reads TGTGCCAGCAGCTCCCAGGGAGGGGTACTCGAGAATGAGCAGTTCTTC. Its protein product is CASSSQGGVLENEQFF.

J is TRBJ1-6 and V is TRBV5-6, with 8 bases that match TRBD1. The germline V gene has CDR1 SGHDT and CDR2 YYEEEE. The J segment lost 7 bases and the V segment lost 2 bases, leaving 2 bases of the junction unmatched. CDR3 length: 14 amino acids. CDR3 sequence: CASSFRGPNSPLHF. As DNA, the CDR3 is TGTGCCAGCAGCTTCAGGGGGCCAAATTCACCCCTCCACTTT. The full variable domain, its missing parts supplied by reference TRBV5-6 and TRBJ1-6, is DAGVTQSPTHLIKTRGQQVTLRCSPKSGHDTVSWYQQALGQGPQFIFQYYEEEERQRGNFPDRFSGHQFPNYSSELNVNALLLGDSALYLCASSFRGPNSPLHFGNGTRLTVT.

The genes are TRBV7-9 and TRBJ1-1, with TRBD1 as a possible D gene (5 bases). The CDR3 covers 14 residues. Trimming removed 1 base at V and 1 base at J, with 7 bases between. From germline, CDR1 is SEHNR and CDR2 FQNEAQ (reference sequence). CDR3 sequence (DNA): TGTGCCAGCAGCTTAGACAGGTGGAACACTGAAGCTTTCTTT. Residues: CASSLDRWNTEAFF.

CDR3 residues: CAWSVRRNSPLHF. The CDR3 DNA reads as TGTGCCTGGAGTGTACGCAGGAATTCACCCCTCCACTTT. V and J are TRBV30 and TRBJ1-6; the D is unclear. CDR1 and CDR2 (germline): GTSNPN, SVGIG (reference sequence). This CDR3 is 13 amino acids long. The V and J ends lost 0 bases and 7 bases respectively, with 7 bases between them. The full variable domain, completed using reference TRBV30 and TRBJ1-6, is SQTIHQWPATLVQPVGSPLSLECTVEGTSNPNLYWYRQAAGRGLQLLFYSVGIGQISSEVPQNLSASRPQDRQFILSSKKLLLSDSGFYLCAWSVRRNSPLHFGNGTRLTVT.

The rearrangement uses TRBV29-1 and TRBJ2-3; 8 bases are shared with TRBD2. V trimming: 8 bases; J trimming: 3 bases; junction bases outside the gene matches: 7. This CDR3 comprises 13 residues. The germline V gene encodes CDR1 SQVTM and CDR2 ANQGSEA. The CDR3 spells CSLIAGSTDTQYF. CDR3 nucleotide sequence: TGCAGCTTAATAGCGGGATCGACAGATACGCAGTATTTT.

This chain uses TRBV3-1 (or the pseudogene TRBV3-2) with TRBJ2-1, with D possibly being TRBD2 (6 bases). V shed 0 bases and J shed 9 bases, with 12 bases lying between them. CDR1 and CDR2 from the germline V gene are LGHDT and YNNKEL (reference sequence). The CDR3 sequence is 14 residues long. The CDR3 DNA is TGTGCCAGCAGCCAAGAATTACTAGCAGGTGAGCAGTTCTTC. Translated, it gives CASSQELLAGEQFF.

The V call is TRBV3-1 (or the pseudogene TRBV3-2), the J call TRBJ1-4; D is perhaps TRBD1 (5 bases). Trimming removed 3 bases at V and 8 bases at J, with 13 bases between. CDR3 length: 14 residues. Germline loops: CDR1 LGHDT, CDR2 YNNKEL (reference sequence). CDR3 in amino acids: CASSHVRRGEKLFF. The CDR3 DNA sequence: TGTGCCAGCAGCCACGTCCGAAGGGGCGAAAAACTGTTTTTT.